One sample yielded the 24 T cell receptor beta chains listed below, sequenced in a study of response to subunit inactivated influenza vaccine. TCRdb re-derived calls from the RT-PCR reads in MiXCR, one entry per CDR3 protein. The table includes 550,000 to 800,000 distinct CDR3 sequences, 15% to 19% detected once. The sample in question was PBMCs from blood, obtained 11 to 12 days after vaccination. These receptors were collected from a man between 45 and 60 years old who received an inactivated influenza vaccine.

This clonotype was recorded a few times. The V and J genes are TRBV20-1 and TRBJ2-5, with unresolved D. The CDR3 is 15 amino acids. CDR1 and CDR2 (germline): DFQATT, SNEGSKA (reference sequence). V was cut by 0 bases and J by 5 bases, with 16 bases left in between. The CDR3 loop reads CSARDRVWEGETQYF. The CDR3 region has the DNA TGCAGTGCTAGAGATCGTGTGTGGGAAGGTGAGACCCAGTACTTC.

This clonotype has a count of ten or more. The CDR3 spells CSVAPSETQYF. In nucleotides, the CDR3 is TGCAGCGTTGCCCCATCGGAGACCCAGTACTTC. The genes are TRBV29-1 and TRBJ2-5; D ambiguous. V was pared by 4 bases and J by 5 bases, with 8 bases between. This CDR3 has 11 amino acids. CDR1 and CDR2 from the germline V gene are SQVTM and ANQGSEA.

In this sample, this clonotype turned up many times. This chain uses TRBV15 with TRBJ2-3, with D perhaps assigned TRBD1 or TRBD2 (5 bases each). Germline V lookup: CDR1 LNHNV, CDR2 YYDKDF (reference sequence). This CDR3 spans 15 amino acids. V was cut by 3 bases and J by 2 bases, with 12 bases left in between. The CDR3 sequence: CATSRGETATDTQYF. CDR3 DNA: TGTGCCACCAGCAGGGGGGAAACAGCCACAGATACGCAGTATTTT.

The gene calls are TRBV7-2 and TRBJ1-5; the D gene is possibly TRBD1 (5 bases). The CDR3 has 14 residues. The V end was cut by 5 bases, the J end by 8 bases, with 16 bases between. The germline V gene has CDR1 SGHTA and CDR2 FQGNSA. The CDR3 spells CASSARAGREPQHF. CDR3 coding DNA: TGTGCCAGCAGCGCTAGAGCGGGGCGGGAGCCCCAGCATTTT.

The chain joins TRBV12-3 or TRBV12-4 to TRBJ2-7; D possibly corresponds to TRBD1 (6 bases). The V and J ends lost 6 bases and 4 bases respectively, with 16 bases between them. CDR3 length: 14 residues. CDR3 loop: CASSFRTQGYEQYF. CDR3 nucleotide sequence: TGTGCCAGCAGCTTTCGAACCCAGGGGTACGAGCAGTACTTC.

This clonotype appeared a few times. V usage is TRBV29-1 and J usage is TRBJ2-3; either TRBD1 or TRBD2 may supply D (6 bases each). Between the trimmed V and J ends, which lost 4 bases and 6 bases, there was a span of 14 bases. The CDR3 has 13 amino acids. Germline-derived CDR1 and CDR2 are SQVTM and ANQGSEA. CDR3 amino acids: CSVVGGHDDTQYF. Written as DNA, the CDR3 is TGCAGCGTTGTTGGGGGGCATGATGATACGCAGTATTTT.

This clonotype came up a few times. This chain links TRBV30 with TRBJ2-1; D unclear. CDR1 is GTSNPN, CDR2 SVGIG, per germline (reference sequence). Trimming left V 4 bases short and J 2 bases short, with 9 bases between. This CDR3 is built from 13 residues. The CDR3 region is CAWIGPPYNEQFF. As DNA, the CDR3 is TGTGCCTGGATTGGGCCCCCCTACAATGAGCAGTTCTTC.

This clonotype was detected only a few times. At one boundary the junction diverges from the germline segment, which might be a read error. The genes are TRBV7-7 and TRBJ1-5; unclear D gene. The CDR3 extends over 14 amino acids. Germline-derived CDR1 and CDR2 are SSHAT and FNYEAQ (reference sequence). Here the CDR3 reads CASSRGAFNQPQHF. The CDR3 DNA reads as TGTGCTAGCAGCCGTGGAGCGTTCAATCAGCCCCAGCATTTT.

The V gene is TRBV20-1, the J gene TRBJ2-1; the D gene is possibly TRBD2 (5 bases). V gave up 6 bases and J gave up 8 bases, with 14 bases separating them. Germline V gene sequence: CDR1 DFQATT, CDR2 SNEGSKA (reference sequence). CDR3 length: 12 amino acids. The CDR3 spells CSALLGRHEQFF. In DNA form, the CDR3 reads TGCAGTGCACTACTAGGGAGACATGAGCAGTTCTTC.

This clonotype has a count of ten or more. The chain has TRBV12-3 or TRBV12-4 and TRBJ2-4; D tentatively reads TRBD1 or TRBD2 (6 bases each). The CDR3 is made up of 14 amino acids. V shed 0 bases and J shed 7 bases, with 10 bases lying between them. The CDR3 reads CASSLAQGRNIQYF. DNA for the CDR3: TGTGCCAGCAGTTTAGCGCAGGGGAGGAACATTCAGTACTTC.

In its sample, this clonotype was seen a few times. The CDR3 loop is CASSRTGGATEAFF. The CDR3 DNA sequence: TGTGCCAGCAGCCGAACAGGGGGTGCCACTGAAGCTTTCTTT. The chain couples TRBV7-2 to TRBJ1-1; 8 positions match TRBD1. This CDR3 region has 14 residues. V trimming: 5 bases; J trimming: 4 bases; junction bases outside the gene matches: 6. The germline gives CDR1 SGHTA, CDR2 FQGNSA.

The V and J genes are TRBV5-6 and TRBJ2-1, with 10 bases aligning to TRBD2. Losses at the gene ends were 5 bases for V and 7 bases for J; bases not matched to a gene: 3. The CDR3 contains 13 residues. Looked up from germline, CDR1 is SGHDT and CDR2 is YYEEEE. CDR3 amino acids: CASRLAGGNEQFF. The CDR3 DNA reads TGTGCCAGCAGATTAGCGGGAGGTAATGAGCAGTTCTTC.

This clonotype was seen more than once but under ten times. The chain combines TRBV12-3 or TRBV12-4 with TRBJ2-7; maybe TRBD2 (5 bases). The CDR3 covers 15 residues. Trimming removed 6 bases at V and 2 bases at J, with 17 bases between. The DNA of the CDR3 is TGTGCCAGCAGCCGGAGCGGAAGACGACCCTACGAGCAGTACTTC. Its protein is CASSRSGRRPYEQYF.

This clonotype has just a few counts. V and J are TRBV7-2 and TRBJ2-1; 7 nucleotides line up with TRBD2. J gave up 8 bases and V 6 bases, and 16 bases lay outside the gene matches. This CDR3 region has 16 residues. CDR1 and CDR2 from the germline V gene are SGHTA and FQGNSA. In nucleotides, the CDR3 is TGTGCCAGCAGAAGGGGAGGCGGGAGTCCGGGGGATGAGCAGTTCTTC. Translating gives CASRRGGGSPGDEQFF.

The sample holds many counts of this clonotype. The rearrangement joins TRBV20-1 to TRBJ1-2; D is undetermined. The CDR3 has 14 residues. V gave up 2 bases and J gave up 8 bases, with 18 bases separating them. Germline lookup yields CDR1 DFQATT and CDR2 SNEGSKA (reference sequence). In DNA, the CDR3 is TGCAGTGCTAGACCTCTTACCCCAGGTTACGGCTACACCTTC. Encoded protein: CSARPLTPGYGYTF.

The sample holds a few counts of this clonotype. The chain is built from TRBV12-3 or TRBV12-4 and TRBJ1-1, with a tentative D call TRBD1 (6 bases). The CDR3 is 14 residues long. V was clipped by 5 bases and J by 6 bases, with 16 bases between them. The CDR3 region is CASSRPGGRAEAFF. The CDR3 nucleotides are TGTGCCAGCAGTCGACCCGGGGGGCGGGCTGAAGCTTTCTTT.

Comments on this clonotype: The junction departs from germline at one end; a sequencing error may be responsible. The chain combines TRBV5-4 with TRBJ2-4, with 12 bases that match TRBD2. Per germline, CDR1 SGHNT and CDR2 YYREEE (reference sequence). This CDR3 has 16 residues. DNA for the CDR3: TGTGACAGCAGCTTGCGACTAGCGGGAGTTCAAAACATTCAGTACTTC. Protein product: CDSSLRLAGVQNIQYF.

This clonotype was recorded a few times. V gene TRBV29-1 combines with J gene TRBJ2-1; 10 nucleotides align to TRBD2. This CDR3 contains 21 residues. Looked up from germline, CDR1 is SQVTM and CDR2 is ANQGSEA. Trimming at V came to 7 bases and at J to 0 bases, leaving 24 bases not matched to a gene. The CDR3 loop reads CSAQKGVRIAGGSSSYNEQFF. DNA of the CDR3: TGCAGCGCCCAAAAGGGGGTTCGAATAGCGGGAGGCTCGAGCTCCTACAATGAGCAGTTCTTC.

The table lists this clonotype with a count of one. This chain joins TRBV3-1 and TRBJ2-1; possible D gene TRBD2, 6 bases. CDR1 and CDR2 (germline): LGHDT, YNNKEL (reference sequence). V was trimmed by 0 bases and J by 0 bases, leaving 18 bases between them. The length of the CDR3 is 19 residues. CDR3 protein: CASSQDRSGTQSSYNEQFF. In DNA, the CDR3 is TGTGCCAGCAGCCAAGATCGTTCCGGGACTCAAAGCTCCTACAATGAGCAGTTCTTC.

This clonotype was counted only a few times. The chain joins TRBV20-1 to TRBJ1-1; the D is unclear. V lost 0 bases and J 7 bases, leaving 9 bases between the germline ends. This CDR3 is 12 amino acids long. The germline CDR1 and CDR2 sequences are DFQATT and SNEGSKA (reference sequence). The CDR3 spells CSARDLYNEAFF. In DNA, the CDR3 is TGCAGTGCTAGAGATCTATACAATGAAGCTTTCTTT.

This clonotype was counted a few times. The V call is TRBV9, the J call TRBJ1-5, with TRBD1 matching over 10 bases. CDR1 SGDLS and CDR2 YYNGEE come from the germline V gene. The CDR3 is 14 residues long. J was trimmed by 5 bases and V by 3 bases; bases with no gene match: 2. CDR3 loop: CASSADRGDQPQHF. CDR3 DNA: TGTGCCAGCAGCGCGGACAGGGGGGATCAGCCCCAGCATTTT.

The sample holds a few counts of this clonotype. The J gene is TRBJ2-1, the V gene TRBV7-8; 7 positions match TRBD2. CDR3 size: 14 residues. V lost 5 bases, J lost 7 bases, and 8 bases stayed unmatched. Germline CDR1 SGHVS, CDR2 FQNEAQ. CDR3 sequence: CASSPASGINEQFF. The CDR3 DNA sequence: TGTGCCAGCAGCCCAGCTAGCGGCATAAATGAGCAGTTCTTC.

The rearrangement links TRBV20-1 to TRBJ1-1; no reliable D call. Germline loops: CDR1 DFQATT, CDR2 SNEGSKA (reference sequence). The CDR3 is made up of 13 amino acids. V lost 5 bases and J lost 5, with 15 bases in between. The CDR3 DNA reads as TGCAGTGCTTTAAGACCAGTTGTAACTGAAGCTTTCTTT. It specifies CSALRPVVTEAFF.

This clonotype was counted many times. V and J are TRBV4-2 and TRBJ2-2; TRBD2 aligns across 10 bases. Trimming took 2 bases from V and 5 from J; bases not matched to a gene: 11. Germline CDR1 and CDR2: LGHNA and YNFKEQ. The CDR3 sequence is 18 residues long. The CDR3: CASSQSPWETSGTGELFF. DNA for the CDR3: TGTGCCAGCAGCCAAAGTCCTTGGGAGACTAGCGGGACCGGGGAGCTGTTTTTT.